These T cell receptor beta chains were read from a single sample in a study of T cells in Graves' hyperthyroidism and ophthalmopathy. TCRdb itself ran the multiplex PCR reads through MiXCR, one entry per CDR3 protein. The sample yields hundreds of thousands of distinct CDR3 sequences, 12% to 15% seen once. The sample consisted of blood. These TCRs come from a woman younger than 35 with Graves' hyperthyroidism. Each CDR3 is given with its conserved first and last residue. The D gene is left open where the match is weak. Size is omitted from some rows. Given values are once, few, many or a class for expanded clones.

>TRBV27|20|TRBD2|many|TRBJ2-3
TGTGCCAGCAGTACAGGGTCAAGGGGAAGACTAGCGGGACGCACAGATACGCAGTATTTT
CASSTGSRGRLAGRTDTQYF
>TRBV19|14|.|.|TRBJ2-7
TGTGCCAGTAGTATCACACCTCAATCCTACGAGCAGTACTTC
CASSITPQSYEQYF
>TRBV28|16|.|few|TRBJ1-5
TGTGCCAGCAGCGCTCCAGGGGCAGGGGAAAATCAGCCCCAGCATTTT
CASSAPGAGENQPQHF
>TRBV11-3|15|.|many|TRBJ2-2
TGTGCCAGCAGCGTCGGACAAACGAACACCGGGGAGCTGTTTTTT
CASSVGQTNTGELFF
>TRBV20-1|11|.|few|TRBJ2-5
TGCAGTGCTGGGGGGACCGCAAGGTGGGACTTC
CSAGGTARWDF
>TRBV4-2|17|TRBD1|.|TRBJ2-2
TGTGCCAGCAGGGGGGGGGACAGGGGCTCAAACACCGGGGAGCTGTTTTTT
CASRGGDRGSNTGELFF
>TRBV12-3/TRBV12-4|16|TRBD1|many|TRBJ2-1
TGTGCCAGCAGGCGAACCTCGACAGGGGGCGGGAATGAGCAGTTCTTC
CASRRTSTGGGNEQFF
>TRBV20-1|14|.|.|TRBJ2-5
TGCAGTGCTGGAGTAATGGGCGGGGCTGAGACCCAGTACTTC
CSAGVMGGAETQYF
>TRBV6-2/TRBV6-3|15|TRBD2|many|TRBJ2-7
TGTGCCAGCAGTGAGGGACTAGCGGACAAGGGCGAGCAGTACTTC
CASSEGLADKGEQYF
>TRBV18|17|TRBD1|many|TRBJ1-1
TGTGCCAGCTCTCAGGAGGACAGGGGCCTAGGGGGCACTGAAGCTTTCTTT
CASSQEDRGLGGTEAFF
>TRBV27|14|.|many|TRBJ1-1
TGTGCCAGCAGTTTACTGGGGGTGAACACTGAAGCTTTCTTT
CASSLLGVNTEAFF
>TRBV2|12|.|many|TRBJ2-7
TGTGCCAGCGAGAGGGATACGGAGGAGCAGTACTTC
CASERDTEEQYF
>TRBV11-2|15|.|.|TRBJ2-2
TGTGCCAGCAGCTTAGATCTTCGTAGCCCCGGGGAGCTGTTTTTT
CASSLDLRSPGELFF
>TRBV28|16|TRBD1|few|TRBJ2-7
TGTGCCAGCAGTTTTAGCGGGACAGGGGGCTTATACGAGCAGTACTTC
CASSFSGTGGLYEQYF
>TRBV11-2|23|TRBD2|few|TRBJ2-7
TGTGCCAGCAGCTTAAGGCGAGGGGGATCGAGCGGGAGGTGGTTGTCGCGCACGTACGAGCAGTACTTC
CASSLRRGGSSGRWLSRTYEQYF
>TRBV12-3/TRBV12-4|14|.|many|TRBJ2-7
TGTGCCAGCAGTTTAGGGAGTATGATGGAAGAGCAGTACTTC
CASSLGSMMEEQYF
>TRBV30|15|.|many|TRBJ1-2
TGTGCCTGGAGACGGCAGGGTGTCTTACGGTATGGCTACACCTTC
CAWRRQGVLRYGYTF
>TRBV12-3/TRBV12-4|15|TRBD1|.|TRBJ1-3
TGTGCCAGCAGAGCCGGGACAGGGGACCGGAACACCATATATTTT
CASRAGTGDRNTIYF